This T cell receptor beta chain was found in a study of blood T cell repertoires in COVID-19 (TCRdb year 2020). For context, the study as a whole: The collaborator samples originated in the United States, Italy and Spain and spanned the acute and convalescent phases of COVID-19. Where available, HLA class I and class II types were obtained from metadata supplied by the sample provider rather than from assay-based typing. Deeply sampled blood TCRbeta repertoires from subjects exposed to, actively infected with, or recovered from COVID-19 were included in the dataset. The samples were drawn from two sources: the first 160 participants of the ongoing ImmuneRACE study, and 1,200 or so subjects contributed by 6 global collaborators. The sample metadata nearly always contained a de-identified subject ID, COVID-19 status, age in years and sex. A freely available public database, intended as a resource for researchers studying the immune response to SARS-CoV-2, is where the repertoires were released. The material from the prospective study consisted of cDNA or gDNA derived from T cells, B-cell-depleted T cells, or PBMCs.

Broad study findings and their caveats: The amount of clinical and demographic metadata varied by source and participant and was provided uncurated.

The CDR3 contains 16 residues, cysteine and phenylalanine counted. Only CDR3 DNA remains: 48 bases, in frame from the first base. CDR1 LGHNA and CDR2 YSLEER were looked up in the germline V gene. A distance of 19 bases separates the germline ends of V and J, which lose 3 bases and 5 bases respectively. For this clone: Its antigen specificity is not known. Base-call qualities are not available, and no considerably larger clone is one nucleotide away.

Each collaborating institution followed its own protocols to collect whole blood in K2EDTA tubes. For TCRbeta analysis, collaborators shipped samples in one of three forms: frozen whole blood, isolated PBMCs, or DNA extracted from either of those sample types. The immunoSEQ Assay, a bias-controlled multiplex PCR, was used to amplify TCRbeta CDR3 regions from genomic DNA. The original pipeline was this. Nucleated cell counts per sample were estimated from amplification of reference gene primers within the assay. To quantify the absolute abundance of each unique TCRbeta CDR3 rearrangement, sequence reads were collapsed and filtered. For each sample, productive Simpson clonality was calculated as the square root of Simpson's diversity index across productive rearrangements. TCRdb mirrors the immuneACCESS table, restricted to in-frame sequences. Some clones are absent from its copies; in checked studies, under half trace to an unresolved V gene, and the reason for the others is unknown. V and J calls plus clone size are reproduced from that table; the DNA served to infer D and trimming. The sample table records around 82,000 clones; about 88% of these occur just once. The leading ten clones occupy roughly 12% of the sample.

Sequences were obtained from peripheral blood. The TCR was taken from a man between 65 and 85 years old with active or convalescent COVID-19. This sequence uses TRBV4-3 and TRBJ1-2, with the D gene not confidently named. The DNA sequence is given as TGCGCCAGCAGCCAGAATCCCGGGCCTCGGGGATATGGCTACACCTTC. Translated, it gives CASSQNPGPRGYGYTF.